The 22 T cell receptor beta chains given below trace back to one sample, sequenced in a study of cytomegalovirus exposure and HLA in healthy donors. The PCR employed 60 Vbeta primers together with 13 Jbeta primers. This table comes from immunoSEQ multiplex PCR, and its TCRdb copy is limited to in-frame clones, with some not included. Here the sample spans 200,000 or so clones, roughly 83% being singletons. The sequenced sample consisted of PBMCs. The receptors were gathered from a girl aged 10-17 years in good health and CMV-seronegative.

CDR3 coding DNA: TGTGCCAGCAGCAGTCAAAGGGGCCCAGATACGCAGTATTTT. It translates to CASSSQRGPDTQYF. J is TRBJ2-3 and V is TRBV7-8; TRBD1 might be the D (5 bases). V was pared by 5 bases and J by 4 bases, with 13 bases between. CDR3 length equals 14 residues. CDR1 is SGHVS, CDR2 FQNEAQ, per germline.

This chain uses TRBV28 with TRBJ2-1, with 10 bases lining up with TRBD2. With 4 bases clipped from V and 7 bases from J, the junction kept 10 bases outside the gene matches. The CDR3 has 16 amino acids. Germline assignment: CDR1 MDHEN and CDR2 SYDVKM. The DNA of the CDR3 is TGTGCCAGCAGTTCCACACCTAGCGGGAGTAAGAATGAGCAGTTCTTC. Its protein is CASSSTPSGSKNEQFF.

In its sample, this clone was seen a few times. This rearrangement joins TRBV28 to TRBJ1-1, with D perhaps TRBD1 (5 bases). Per germline, CDR1 MDHEN and CDR2 SYDVKM. The V end lost 2 bases, the J end lost 2 bases, and 9 bases lay between the germline ends. The CDR3 contains 14 residues. CDR3 residues: CASSLIGGNTEAFF. CDR3 nucleotide sequence: TGTGCCAGCAGTTTAATCGGGGGTAACACTGAAGCTTTCTTT.

The chain is built from TRBV2 and TRBJ2-3; D unresolved. The CDR3 sequence is 14 residues long. Germline V lookup: CDR1 SNHLY, CDR2 FYNNEI. V was trimmed by 3 bases and J by 4 bases, leaving 11 bases between them. The DNA of the CDR3 is TGTGCCAGCAGTGATTACGCCGGTGCAGATACGCAGTATTTT. Its translation is CASSDYAGADTQYF.

The V call is TRBV7-9, the J call TRBJ1-2; no firm D call. CDR1 SEHNR and CDR2 FQNEAQ come from the germline V gene (reference sequence). This CDR3 region has 11 residues. Trimming took off 4 bases at V and 4 bases at J, with 4 bases between the two ends. CDR3 coding DNA: TGTGCCAGCAGCTCTATCTATGGCTACACCTTC. This sequence encodes CASSSIYGYTF.

This chain connects TRBV2 to TRBJ2-4, with TRBD2 as a possible D gene (5 bases). CDR1 and CDR2 from the germline V gene are SNHLY and FYNNEI. V lost 0 bases and J lost 0, with 12 bases in between. The CDR3 length is 17 residues. CDR3 amino acids: CASSEASASPAKNIQYF. The CDR3 nucleotides are TGTGCCAGCAGTGAAGCGAGTGCTAGCCCAGCCAAAAACATTCAGTACTTC.

This CDR3 is CASSQDLEGPSGYTF. The CDR3 DNA reads as TGTGCCAGCAGCCAAGATTTAGAGGGTCCCTCGGGCTACACCTTC. The V and J genes are TRBV4-2 and TRBJ1-2; D ambiguous. CDR3 length equals 15 residues. From germline, CDR1 is LGHNA and CDR2 YNFKEQ. The V end lost 0 bases, the J end lost 8 bases, and 16 bases lay between the germline ends.

This chain uses TRBV28 with TRBJ2-3, with 7 positions matching TRBD1. Trimming at V came to 4 bases and at J to 2 bases, leaving 9 bases not matched to a gene. The CDR3 contains 16 residues. The germline gives CDR1 MDHEN, CDR2 SYDVKM. CDR3 sequence reads: CASSSRDRRVTDTQYF. The CDR3 bases are TGTGCCAGCAGTTCCCGGGACAGAAGGGTCACAGATACGCAGTATTTT.

CDR3 sequence (DNA): TGTGCCTCAAGTAGACTCTATGGCTACACCTTC. Protein sequence: CASSRLYGYTF. V is TRBV7-2 and J is TRBJ1-2; no clear D. V shed 11 bases and J shed 4 bases, with 11 bases lying between them. The CDR3 spans 11 residues. In germline, CDR1 is SGHTA, CDR2 FQGNSA.

This clone was found once. J is TRBJ2-5 and V is TRBV7-3; a possible D gene is TRBD1 (7 bases). V gave up 5 bases and J gave up 2 bases, with 15 bases separating them. CDR1 is SGHTA and CDR2 is FQGTGA in the germline V gene. There are 15 residues in the CDR3. The CDR3 protein is CASSLGGTAQETQYF. The CDR3, as DNA: TGTGCCAGCAGCCTAGGGGGGACAGCTCAAGAGACCCAGTACTTC. Filled out from reference TRBV7-3 and TRBJ2-5, the complete variable domain reads GAGVSQTPSNKVTEKGKYVELRCDPISGHTALYWYRQSLGQGPEFLIYFQGTGAADDSGLPNDRFFAVRPEGSVSTLKIQRTERGDSAVYLCASSLGGTAQETQYFGPGTRLLVL.

The CDR3 DNA reads TGTGCCAGCAGCTTGATCCTAACCCGGGACAAATACGAGCAGTACTTC. Protein product: CASSLILTRDKYEQYF. The genes are TRBV5-6 and TRBJ2-7; a weak D match, TRBD1 (6 bases). The CDR3 runs 16 residues. In germline, CDR1 is SGHDT, CDR2 YYEEEE. Trimming cost V 1 base and J 4 bases, with 18 bases left between them. The whole variable domain, filled in from reference TRBV5-6 and TRBJ2-7, reads DAGVTQSPTHLIKTRGQQVTLRCSPKSGHDTVSWYQQALGQGPQFIFQYYEEEERQRGNFPDRFSGHQFPNYSSELNVNALLLGDSALYLCASSLILTRDKYEQYFGPGTRLTVT.

A single count supports this clone. The rearrangement joins TRBV28 to TRBJ2-1, with D tentatively TRBD1 (7 bases). V lost 6 bases and J lost 15, with 24 bases in between. The germline CDR1 and CDR2 sequences are MDHEN and SYDVKM. CDR3 length: 14 amino acids. CDR3 region: CASSLGGVGGFRFF. The CDR3 DNA follows: TGTGCCAGCAGCCTAGGGGGCGTCGGGGGTTTTCGGTTCTTC.

This rearrangement joins TRBV10-1 to TRBJ2-7; D possibly corresponds to TRBD2 (6 bases). The V gene's germline CDR1 is WNHNN and CDR2 SYGVQD (reference sequence). This CDR3 spans 13 amino acids. Trimming took off 1 base at V and 3 bases at J, with 7 bases between the two ends. The CDR3 region is CASSEFSGYEQYF. CDR3 in DNA: TGCGCCAGCAGTGAGTTTAGCGGCTACGAGCAGTACTTC.

The chain couples TRBV28 to TRBJ1-1; tentative D call: TRBD1 (6 bases). There are 14 residues in the CDR3. The germline gives CDR1 MDHEN, CDR2 SYDVKM. Trimming cost V 6 bases and J 2 bases, with 13 bases left between them. The CDR3 DNA follows: TGTGCCAGCAGGCCAGGGGATAGAAACACTGAAGCTTTCTTT. This gives the protein CASRPGDRNTEAFF.

For the CDR3, the DNA is TGTGCCAGCAGCTTAACGGCGGGAACTACCTACAATGAGCAGTTCTTC. Translating it yields CASSLTAGTTYNEQFF. The V gene is TRBV7-3, the J gene TRBJ2-1, with a possible D match to TRBD2 (6 bases). CDR1 and CDR2 from the germline V gene are SGHTA and FQGTGA. The CDR3 loop spans 16 amino acids. The germline V and J ends were trimmed by 0 bases and 2 bases, with 11 bases remaining between them.

V gene TRBV19 combines with J gene TRBJ1-6; perhaps TRBD1 as D (5 bases). The CDR3 runs to 17 residues. V was cut by 5 bases and J by 2 bases, with 16 bases left in between. Germline assignment: CDR1 LNHDA and CDR2 SQIVND (reference sequence). The chain's CDR3 is CASSSRQHKTYNSPLHF. CDR3 nucleotides: TGTGCCAGTAGTTCCCGACAGCACAAAACCTATAATTCACCCCTCCACTTT.

This chain connects TRBV4-3 to TRBJ2-7, with D tentatively TRBD2 (7 bases). CDR1 is LGHNA and CDR2 is YSLEER in the germline V gene. The CDR3 extends over 17 amino acids. V was cut by 0 bases and J by 5 bases, with 20 bases left in between. DNA for the CDR3: TGCGCCAGCAGCCAAGAGGTTCGGGGGGCGCGTCCCAACGAGCAGTACTTC. Translation gives CASSQEVRGARPNEQYF.

This chain connects TRBV5-4 to TRBJ2-5, with D uncertain. The CDR3 has 11 residues. Trimming pared 4 bases from V and 3 bases from J, leaving 4 bases between. Germline V lookup: CDR1 SGHNT, CDR2 YYREEE (reference sequence). Here the CDR3 reads CASSHEETQYF. CDR3 DNA: TGTGCCAGCAGCCATGAAGAGACCCAGTACTTC.

The chain uses TRBV5-1 and TRBJ2-3; tentative D call: TRBD2 (6 bases). The CDR3 totals 16 residues. With 4 bases removed from V and 4 bases from J, the gap between germline ends came to 19 bases. CDR1 SGHRS and CDR2 YFSETQ come from the germline V gene. CDR3 nucleotides: TGCGCCAGCAGCCGGGGGATGCGGGTTCCCTCAGATACGCAGTATTTT. Its translation: CASSRGMRVPSDTQYF.

This clone was observed a single time. The chain couples TRBV18 to TRBJ1-1, with a possible D match to TRBD1 (5 bases). CDR1 is KGHSH, CDR2 LQKENI, per germline. Trimming left V 8 bases short and J 1 base short, with 14 bases between. The CDR3 runs to 14 residues. CDR3: CASALGRENTEAFF. The CDR3 DNA reads TGTGCCAGCGCACTCGGCAGGGAGAACACTGAAGCTTTCTTT.

The CDR3 here is CASSHQRGSGRNTEAFF. As DNA, the CDR3 is TGTGCCAGCAGTCACCAGAGGGGGTCAGGCCGGAACACTGAAGCTTTCTTT. The V call is TRBV21-1, the J call TRBJ1-1; the table's D gene call, TRBD1, was not cross checked with the DNA. TRBV21-1 is a pseudogene locus. The CDR3 sequence is 17 residues long.

DNA of the CDR3: TGTGCCAGCACCCGGACAGGAACCTACGAGCAGTACTTC. Amino acids: CASTRTGTYEQYF. The chain recombines TRBV6-5 with TRBJ2-7, with 7 nucleotides matching TRBD1. CDR3 length equals 13 residues. Germline V gives CDR1 MNHEY, CDR2 SVGAGI. V dropped 7 bases and J dropped 2; count of bases not matched to a gene: 5.